These 31 T cell receptor beta chains originate from one sample sequenced in a study of T cells after yellow fever vaccination. TCRdb used MiXCR to reprocess the 5' RACE reads, holding one entry per CDR3 protein. This table holds approximately 300,000 distinct CDR3 sequences, around 6.8% found once. This sample comprised PBMCs, obtained more than 40 days after the first yellow fever vaccination. The receptors derive from a man aged 18-30 years who received the YFV17D yellow fever vaccine.

This clonotype was found a few times. V usage is TRBV9 and J usage is TRBJ2-2; 8 nucleotides line up with TRBD2. The germline gives CDR1 SGDLS, CDR2 YYNGEE. The CDR3 has 16 residues. The V and J ends lost 0 bases and 3 bases, in that order; junction bases with no gene match: 4. This CDR3 is CASSVGRGAHTGELFF. In DNA, the CDR3 is TGTGCCAGCAGCGTAGGGCGGGGGGCCCACACCGGGGAGCTGTTTTTT.

This clonotype was seen repeatedly, ten times or more. The CDR3: CASSALAGATYEQYF. The CDR3 DNA sequence: TGTGCCAGCAGCGCTCTAGCGGGGGCTACCTACGAGCAGTACTTC. V and J are TRBV7-2 and TRBJ2-7; 10 bases fit TRBD2. CDR1 and CDR2 from the germline V gene are SGHTA and FQGNSA. The junction had 6 bases not matched to a gene; V was cut back by 5 bases and J by 2 bases. This CDR3 has 15 amino acids.

This chain joins TRBV19 and TRBJ1-6, with D hard to call. CDR3 size: 13 residues. CDR1 LNHDA and CDR2 SQIVND come from the germline V gene (reference sequence). V lost 7 bases to trimming and J lost 8 bases, with 12 bases between them. For the CDR3, the DNA is TGTGCCAGTAAAGCGGACGGAGATTCACCCCTCCACTTT. This translates into CASKADGDSPLHF.

The chain joins TRBV14 to TRBJ2-7, with 9 nucleotides matching TRBD1. CDR3 length: 14 amino acids. Germline trimming cut 1 base from V and 6 bases from J; bases unmatched to any gene: 4. The germline V gene has CDR1 SGHDN and CDR2 FVKESK. The CDR3 sequence: CASSQGGQGPEQYV. The CDR3 coding sequence is TGTGCCAGCAGCCAAGGGGGACAGGGCCCCGAGCAGTACGTC.

The chain carries TRBV6-1 and TRBJ2-4; TRBD2 agrees at 7 bases. The V gene end was trimmed by 1 base and the J gene end by 7 bases; junction bases not matched to a gene: 7. This CDR3 has 15 residues. Germline-derived CDR1 and CDR2 are MNHNS and SASEGT. This chain's CDR3 is CASSEEWEGLNIQYF. The CDR3 coding sequence is TGTGCCAGCAGTGAAGAATGGGAGGGGTTGAACATTCAGTACTTC.

There are a few counts of this clonotype. The CDR3 DNA follows: TGTGCCAGCAGCCTAACGGGACTAGCCGGGGAGCAGTTCTTC. Protein: CASSLTGLAGEQFF. The rearrangement joins TRBV7-2 to TRBJ2-1; the match to TRBD2 covers 9 bases. The germline V gene has CDR1 SGHTA and CDR2 FQGNSA. The CDR3 covers 14 residues. After removal of 5 bases from V and 10 bases from J, the junction contained 9 bases not matched to a gene.

This clonotype was recorded a few times. The chain recombines TRBV28 with TRBJ2-5; TRBD2 aligns across 7 bases. CDR1 is MDHEN, CDR2 SYDVKM, per germline. The V segment lost 7 bases and the J segment 2 bases; nucleotides outside the gene matches: 7. The length of the CDR3 is 14 residues. The CDR3: CASNRDYLQETQYF. Written as DNA, the CDR3 is TGTGCCAGCAATCGGGACTACCTACAAGAGACCCAGTACTTC.

The chain uses TRBV25-1 and TRBJ1-3; D is perhaps TRBD1 (5 bases). The V and J ends lost 3 bases and 2 bases respectively, with 14 bases between them. This CDR3 has 16 amino acids. Germline CDR1 and CDR2: MGHDK and SYGVNS. For the CDR3, the DNA is TGTGCCAGCAGTGAGGAGGGGCCGATGGCTGGAAACACCATATATTTT. It specifies CASSEEGPMAGNTIYF.

This clonotype was seen more than once but under ten times. The genes are TRBV4-2 and TRBJ2-1; D gene ambiguous. V lost 4 bases and J lost 8, with 12 bases in between. Germline CDR1 reads LGHNA; CDR2 reads YNFKEQ. This CDR3 has 13 amino acids. CDR3 amino acids: CASSPPLGDEQFF. The CDR3 DNA reads as TGTGCCAGCAGCCCACCGCTAGGCGATGAGCAGTTCTTC.

This clonotype has more than one count but fewer than ten. V usage is TRBV6-2 or TRBV6-3 and J usage is TRBJ2-6; D is possibly TRBD1 or TRBD2 (5 bases each). The ends were cut back, 4 bases at V and 4 bases at J, with 11 bases in the middle. CDR3 length equals 15 residues. The germline gives CDR1 MNHEY, CDR2 SVGEGT. The CDR3 protein is CASSLPGTGANVLTF. CDR3 DNA: TGTGCCAGCAGTTTACCAGGGACCGGGGCCAACGTCCTGACTTTC.

This clonotype has ten or more counts. The CDR3 DNA follows: TGTGCCAGCAGTTTTCCTGAAACCAATGAGCAGTTCTTC. This encodes CASSFPETNEQFF. The chain links TRBV28 to TRBJ2-1; D gene ambiguous. The CDR3 runs to 13 residues. The ends were cut back, 3 bases at V and 6 bases at J, with 9 bases in the middle. The V gene's germline CDR1 is MDHEN and CDR2 SYDVKM.

This clonotype was recorded a few times. The chain recombines TRBV30 with TRBJ1-1; possibly TRBD1 for D (5 bases). Between the trimmed V and J ends, which lost 0 bases and 5 bases, there was a span of 10 bases. This CDR3 is built from 13 residues. Germline V gene lookup returns CDR1 GTSNPN and CDR2 SVGIG (reference sequence). This CDR3 reads CAWSVVGGTEAFF. For the CDR3, the DNA is TGTGCCTGGAGTGTCGTCGGGGGGACTGAAGCTTTCTTT.

This clonotype was counted only a few times. The chain employs TRBV28 and TRBJ2-7; TRBD1 agrees at 9 bases. The CDR3 runs to 17 residues. Trimming took 5 bases from V and 5 from J; bases not matched to a gene: 16. Germline assignment: CDR1 MDHEN and CDR2 SYDVKM. CDR3 coding DNA: TGTGCCAGCAGTCCCGGGACAGGGCTCGACCGGAGGGACGAGCAGTACGTC. Its protein is CASSPGTGLDRRDEQYV.

This clonotype occurred many times. The chain employs TRBV4-1 and TRBJ2-7; 8 bases are a match to TRBD2. Germline assignment: CDR1 MGHRA and CDR2 YSYEKL. J was trimmed by 0 bases and V by 3 bases; bases with no gene match: 7. The CDR3 totals 16 residues. CDR3 nucleotide sequence: TGCGCCAGCAGCCACCACATAGCGGGAAGCTCCTACGAGCAGTACTTC. Amino acids: CASSHHIAGSSYEQYF.

V gene TRBV18 combines with J gene TRBJ1-1; D gene ambiguous. The CDR3 is made up of 15 amino acids. Trimming removed 3 bases at V and 2 bases at J, with 13 bases between. Germline values: CDR1 KGHSH, CDR2 LQKENI. The DNA for the CDR3 is TGTGCCAGCTCACCGACCTCGGCGCTCAACACTGAAGCTTTCTTT. Protein product: CASSPTSALNTEAFF.

Only a few counts were recorded for this clonotype. This rearrangement joins TRBV5-1 to TRBJ2-3; no definite D call. V was clipped by 4 bases and J by 5 bases, with 11 bases between them. Germline lookup yields CDR1 SGHRS and CDR2 YFSETQ. The CDR3 runs 13 residues. Here the CDR3 reads CASSRTAKDTQYF. The CDR3 coding sequence is TGCGCCAGCAGCCGAACGGCCAAAGATACGCAGTATTTT.

This clonotype occurred a few times. CDR3 in amino acids: CASSVFPGQGQETQYF. The CDR3 bases are TGTGCCAGCAGCGTATTTCCGGGACAGGGGCAAGAGACCCAGTACTTC. The V and J genes are TRBV9 and TRBJ2-5; 10 bases are shared with TRBD1. V trimming: 1 base; J trimming: 2 bases; junction bases outside the gene matches: 5. CDR3 length: 16 amino acids. Germline CDR1 SGDLS, CDR2 YYNGEE.

This clonotype occurred a few times. V gene TRBV20-1 combines with J gene TRBJ2-7; tentatively, D is TRBD1 (6 bases). Germline V gives CDR1 DFQATT, CDR2 SNEGSKA (reference sequence). V gave up 5 bases and J gave up 5 bases, with 10 bases separating them. The CDR3 contains 11 residues. The CDR3: CSAAQGNEQYV. CDR3 DNA sequence: TGCAGTGCTGCACAGGGAAACGAGCAGTACGTC.

The J gene is TRBJ2-2, the V gene TRBV3-1; a possible D gene is TRBD1 (6 bases). The CDR3 runs to 16 residues. The V gene lost 4 bases and the J gene lost 2 bases, with 14 bases spanning the gap. Germline CDR1 is LGHDT and CDR2 is YNNKEL (reference sequence). The DNA for the CDR3 is TGTGCCAGCAGCCTCGTACAGGGACGAAACACCGGGGAGCTGTTTTTT. Protein: CASSLVQGRNTGELFF.

This clonotype has a handful of counts. V usage is TRBV5-4 and J usage is TRBJ1-6; tentative D call: TRBD1 (5 bases). The CDR3 covers 15 residues. Germline values: CDR1 SGHNT, CDR2 YYREEE (reference sequence). V was cut by 4 bases and J by 5 bases, with 13 bases left in between. Here the CDR3 DNA reads TGTGCCAGCAGCGGGGCGAATATCCATAATTCACCCCTCCACTTT. Its translation: CASSGANIHNSPLHF.

This clonotype was counted only a few times. The chain carries TRBV7-2 and TRBJ1-5; TRBD1 matches 9 bases. CDR1 and CDR2 (germline): SGHTA, FQGNSA. V was clipped by 1 base and J by 7 bases; unmatched bases: 5. CDR3 size: 15 residues. CDR3 in DNA: TGTGCCAGCAGCTTAGGACAGGGGGGACGACAGCCCCAGCATTTT. Amino acids: CASSLGQGGRQPQHF.

V usage is TRBV6-1 and J usage is TRBJ1-4; D is unresolved. The germline V gene has CDR1 MNHNS and CDR2 SASEGT. V was shortened by 5 bases and J by 2 bases, with 12 bases between the two germline ends. This CDR3 has 15 amino acids. CDR3 DNA: TGTGCCAGCAGTACCCATCAGCATACTAATGAAAAACTGTTTTTT. It translates to CASSTHQHTNEKLFF.

The chain joins TRBV4-3 to TRBJ1-2, with D unresolved. Germline loops: CDR1 LGHNA, CDR2 YSLEER. CDR3 length equals 15 residues. V was cut by 0 bases and J by 4 bases, with 12 bases left in between. The CDR3 sequence: CASSQDRVASYGYTF. DNA for the CDR3: TGCGCCAGCAGCCAAGATCGGGTGGCCAGCTATGGCTACACCTTC.

The chain recombines TRBV5-1 with TRBJ1-1; D gene unclear. The germline V gene has CDR1 SGHRS and CDR2 YFSETQ. V was trimmed by 2 bases and J by 8 bases, leaving 13 bases between them. This CDR3 region has 13 residues. The CDR3 reads CASSFGSKEEAFF. The DNA for the CDR3 is TGCGCCAGCAGCTTCGGGTCGAAGGAAGAAGCTTTCTTT.

This clonotype was seen a handful of times. The chain carries TRBV28 and TRBJ1-3; D uncertain. V lost 5 bases, J lost 0 bases, and 11 bases lay in between. Germline CDR1 is MDHEN and CDR2 is SYDVKM. CDR3 length equals 15 residues. The CDR3 sequence is CASSPSGGSGNTIYF. The CDR3 DNA sequence: TGTGCCAGCAGTCCCAGTGGTGGCTCTGGAAACACCATATATTTT.

This clonotype came up many times. The chain employs TRBV5-1 and TRBJ2-1; 7 bases match TRBD2. Germline CDR1 SGHRS, CDR2 YFSETQ. The CDR3 loop spans 15 amino acids. V shed 7 bases, J shed 6 bases, and the junction held 13 bases outside the gene matches. CDR3 region: CASSFSSGAANEQFF. The CDR3 DNA sequence: TGCGCCAGCTCCTTTTCCAGCGGGGCCGCCAATGAGCAGTTCTTC. Using reference TRBV5-1 and TRBJ2-1 for the parts outside the CDR3, the full variable domain is KAGVTQTPRYLIKTRGQQVTLSCSPISGHRSVSWYQQTPGQGLQFLFEYFSETQRNKGNFPGRFSGRQFSNSRSEMNVSTLELGDSALYLCASSFSSGAANEQFFGPGTRLTVL.

V usage is TRBV7-7 and J usage is TRBJ2-2; 9 nucleotides line up with TRBD2. From germline, CDR1 is SSHAT and CDR2 FNYEAQ (reference sequence). Trimming cost V 5 bases and J 7 bases; bases outside gene matches: 11. There are 16 residues in the CDR3. CDR3 residues: CASSPGLARSVGELFF. CDR3 nucleotide sequence: TGTGCCAGCAGCCCGGGACTAGCTCGGTCCGTCGGGGAGCTGTTTTTT. Full variable domain (missing parts from reference TRBV7-7 and TRBJ2-2): GAGVSQSPRYKVTKRGQDVTLRCDPISSHATLYWYQQALGQGPEFLTYFNYEAQPDKSGLPSDRFSAERPEGSISTLTIQRTEQRDSAMYRCASSPGLARSVGELFFGEGSRLTVL.

This clonotype has just a few counts. The chain recombines TRBV9 with TRBJ2-3; D is perhaps TRBD1 or TRBD2 (6 bases each). CDR3 length: 16 residues. V lost 1 base and J lost 0, with 12 bases in between. CDR1 SGDLS and CDR2 YYNGEE come from the germline V gene. The CDR3 loop is CASSVRGDLSTDTQYF. The CDR3 coding sequence is TGTGCCAGCAGCGTAAGGGGGGACTTGAGCACAGATACGCAGTATTTT.

This clonotype has a handful of counts. The V and J genes are TRBV5-1 and TRBJ2-5; D may match TRBD1 or TRBD2 (5 bases each). Germline values: CDR1 SGHRS, CDR2 YFSETQ. The V end was cut by 4 bases, the J end by 1 base, with 11 bases between. The CDR3 spans 14 residues. The CDR3, as DNA: TGCGCCAGCAGCCCGGGACCGCGCCAAGAGACCCAGTACTTC. Its translation is CASSPGPRQETQYF.

This clonotype was counted only a few times. V is TRBV24-1 and J is TRBJ2-3, with D perhaps TRBD2 (6 bases). V was trimmed by 4 bases and J by 6 bases, leaving 10 bases between them. The CDR3 extends over 13 amino acids. Germline V gene data show CDR1 as KGHDR and CDR2 as SFDVKD. The CDR3 coding sequence is TGTGCCACCAGTGAGACTAGTACGGATACGCAGTATTTT. Translated, it gives CATSETSTDTQYF.

This clonotype was recorded many times. The chain couples TRBV4-3 to TRBJ2-1; unclear D gene. This CDR3 is 13 amino acids long. Germline V CDR1 and CDR2: LGHNA, YSLEER. V was trimmed by 1 base and J by 4 bases, leaving 5 bases between them. The CDR3 coding sequence is TGCGCCAGCAGCCAAGGACCTTACAATGAGCAGTTCTTC. Translation: CASSQGPYNEQFF.